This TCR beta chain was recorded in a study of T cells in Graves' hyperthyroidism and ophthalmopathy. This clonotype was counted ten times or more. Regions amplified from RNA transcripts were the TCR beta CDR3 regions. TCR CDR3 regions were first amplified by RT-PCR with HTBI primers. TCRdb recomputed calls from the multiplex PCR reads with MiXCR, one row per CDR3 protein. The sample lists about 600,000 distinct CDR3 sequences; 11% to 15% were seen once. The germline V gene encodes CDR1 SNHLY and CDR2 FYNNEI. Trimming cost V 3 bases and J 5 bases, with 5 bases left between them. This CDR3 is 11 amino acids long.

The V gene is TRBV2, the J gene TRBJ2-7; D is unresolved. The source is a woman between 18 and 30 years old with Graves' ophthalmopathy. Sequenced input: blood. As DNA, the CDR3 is TGTGCCAGCAGTGAGTTCGACGAGCAGTACTTC. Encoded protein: CASSEFDEQYF.